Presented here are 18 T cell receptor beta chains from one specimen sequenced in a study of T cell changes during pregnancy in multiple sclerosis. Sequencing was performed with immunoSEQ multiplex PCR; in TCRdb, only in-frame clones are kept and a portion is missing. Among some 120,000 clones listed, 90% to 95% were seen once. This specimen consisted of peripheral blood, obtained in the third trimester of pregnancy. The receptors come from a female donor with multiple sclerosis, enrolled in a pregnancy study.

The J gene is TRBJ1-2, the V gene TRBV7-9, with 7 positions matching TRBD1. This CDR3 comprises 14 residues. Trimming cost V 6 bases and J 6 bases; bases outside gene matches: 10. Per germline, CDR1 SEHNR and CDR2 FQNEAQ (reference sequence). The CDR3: CASSEASGGHGYTF. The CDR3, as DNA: TGTGCCAGCAGTGAGGCCTCAGGGGGACATGGCTACACCTTC. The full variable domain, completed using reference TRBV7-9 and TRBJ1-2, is DTGVSQNPRHKITKRGQNVTFRCDPISEHNRLYWYRQTLGQGPEFLTYFQNEAQLEKSRLLSDRFSAERPKGSFSTLEIQRTEQGDSAMYLCASSEASGGHGYTFGSGTRLTVV.

The CDR3 nucleotides read TGTGCCTGGAGTGTACCGGGGGGGAATGGGCAGTACTTC. This gives the protein CAWSVPGGNGQYF. The chain uses TRBV30 and TRBJ2-7, with 8 positions matching TRBD2. The CDR3 is 13 amino acids. Germline trimming cut 0 bases from V and 9 bases from J; bases unmatched to any gene: 7. Germline V gene lookup returns CDR1 GTSNPN and CDR2 SVGIG (reference sequence).

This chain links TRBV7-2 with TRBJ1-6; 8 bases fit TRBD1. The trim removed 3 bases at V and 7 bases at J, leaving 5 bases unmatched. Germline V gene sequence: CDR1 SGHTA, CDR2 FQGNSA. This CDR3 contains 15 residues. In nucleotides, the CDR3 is TGTGCCAGCAGCTTGCGACAGGGGTCAAATTCACCCCTCCACTTT. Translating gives CASSLRQGSNSPLHF.

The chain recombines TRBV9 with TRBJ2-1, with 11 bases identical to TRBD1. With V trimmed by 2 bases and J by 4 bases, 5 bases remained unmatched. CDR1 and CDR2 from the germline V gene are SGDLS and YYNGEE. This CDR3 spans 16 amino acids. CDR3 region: CASSVSGQGGYNEQFF. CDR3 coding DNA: TGTGCCAGCAGCGTGTCGGGACAGGGGGGGTACAATGAGCAGTTCTTC.

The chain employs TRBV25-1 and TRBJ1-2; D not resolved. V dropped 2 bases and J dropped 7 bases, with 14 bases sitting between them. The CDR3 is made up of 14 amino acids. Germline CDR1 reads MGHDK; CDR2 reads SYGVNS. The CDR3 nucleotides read TGTGCCAGCAGTGAACCCGGGAGGGAGAGTGGCTACACCTTC. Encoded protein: CASSEPGRESGYTF.

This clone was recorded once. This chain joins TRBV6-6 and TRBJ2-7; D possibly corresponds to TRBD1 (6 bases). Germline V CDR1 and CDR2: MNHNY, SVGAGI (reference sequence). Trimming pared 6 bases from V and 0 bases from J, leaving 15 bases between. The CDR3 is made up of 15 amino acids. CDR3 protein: CASSRGPDSSYEQYF. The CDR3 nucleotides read TGTGCCAGCAGCCGAGGGCCGGACAGCTCCTACGAGCAGTACTTC.

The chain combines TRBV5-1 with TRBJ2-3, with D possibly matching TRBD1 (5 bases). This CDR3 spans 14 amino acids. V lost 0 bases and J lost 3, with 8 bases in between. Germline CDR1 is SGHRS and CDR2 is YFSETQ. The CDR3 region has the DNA TGCGCCAGCAGCTTGGCTAAGGGGACAGATACGCAGTATTTT. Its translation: CASSLAKGTDTQYF.

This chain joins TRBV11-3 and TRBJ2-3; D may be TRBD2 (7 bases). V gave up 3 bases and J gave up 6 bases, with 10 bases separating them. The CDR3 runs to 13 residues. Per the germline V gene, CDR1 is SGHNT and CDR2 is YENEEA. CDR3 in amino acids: CASSFGGRDTQYF. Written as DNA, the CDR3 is TGTGCCAGCAGCTTCGGGGGGCGTGATACGCAGTATTTT.

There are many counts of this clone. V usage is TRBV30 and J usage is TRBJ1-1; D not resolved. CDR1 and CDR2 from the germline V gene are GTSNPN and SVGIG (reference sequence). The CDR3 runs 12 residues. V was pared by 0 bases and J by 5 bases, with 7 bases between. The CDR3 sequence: CAWSVRTTEAFF. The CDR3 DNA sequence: TGTGCCTGGAGTGTCCGGACTACTGAAGCTTTCTTT.

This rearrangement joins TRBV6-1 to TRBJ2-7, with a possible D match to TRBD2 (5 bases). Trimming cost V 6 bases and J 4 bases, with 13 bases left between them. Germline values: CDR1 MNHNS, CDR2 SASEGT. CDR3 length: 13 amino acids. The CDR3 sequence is CASRRLKAYEQYF. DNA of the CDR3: TGTGCCAGCAGAAGACTAAAGGCGTACGAGCAGTACTTC.

CDR3 loop: CATSRDRYEQYF. The CDR3 nucleotides are TGTGCCACCAGCAGAGATCGCTACGAGCAGTACTTC. The chain couples TRBV15 to TRBJ2-7; D is undetermined. With 0 bases removed from V and 3 bases from J, the gap between germline ends came to 3 bases. The CDR3 extends over 12 amino acids. Germline loops: CDR1 LNHNV, CDR2 YYDKDF (reference sequence). Full variable domain (rest looked up from reference TRBV15 and TRBJ2-7): DAMVIQNPRYQVTQFGKPVTLSCSQTLNHNVMYWYQQKSSQAPKLLFHYYDKDFNNEADTPDNFQSRRPNTSFCFLDIRSPGLGDTAMYLCATSRDRYEQYFGPGTRLTVT.

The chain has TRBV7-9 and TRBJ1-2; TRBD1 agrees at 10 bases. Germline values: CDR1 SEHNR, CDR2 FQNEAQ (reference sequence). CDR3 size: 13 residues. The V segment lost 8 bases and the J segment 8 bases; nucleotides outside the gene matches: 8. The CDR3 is CASEPGTGVGYTF. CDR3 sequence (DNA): TGTGCCAGCGAACCCGGGACAGGGGTAGGCTACACCTTC.

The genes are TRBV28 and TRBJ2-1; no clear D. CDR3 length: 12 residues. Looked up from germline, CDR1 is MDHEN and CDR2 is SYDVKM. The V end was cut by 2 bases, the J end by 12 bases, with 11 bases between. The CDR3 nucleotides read TGTGCCAGCAGTTTAGAGGCTAGGTCGCAGTTCTTC. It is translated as CASSLEARSQFF.

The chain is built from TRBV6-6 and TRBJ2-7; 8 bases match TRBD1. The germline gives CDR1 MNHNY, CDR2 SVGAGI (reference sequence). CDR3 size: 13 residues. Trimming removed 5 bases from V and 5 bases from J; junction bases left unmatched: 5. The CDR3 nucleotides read TGTGCCAGCAGTCACAAGACAGGGGACGAGCAGTACTTC. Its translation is CASSHKTGDEQYF.

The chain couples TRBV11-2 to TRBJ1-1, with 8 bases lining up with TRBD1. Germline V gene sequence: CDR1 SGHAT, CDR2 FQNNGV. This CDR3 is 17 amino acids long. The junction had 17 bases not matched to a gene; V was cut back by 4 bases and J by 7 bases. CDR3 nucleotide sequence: TGTGCCAGCAGCTCATCGGACCACAGGGGGGGGATAAGTGAAGCTTTCTTT. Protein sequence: CASSSSDHRGGISEAFF. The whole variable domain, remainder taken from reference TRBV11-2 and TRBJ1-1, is EAGVAQSPRYKIIEKRQSVAFWCNPISGHATLYWYQQILGQGPKLLIQFQNNGVVDDSQLPKDRFSAERLKGVDSTLKIQPAKLEDSAVYLCASSSSDHRGGISEAFFGQGTRLTVV.

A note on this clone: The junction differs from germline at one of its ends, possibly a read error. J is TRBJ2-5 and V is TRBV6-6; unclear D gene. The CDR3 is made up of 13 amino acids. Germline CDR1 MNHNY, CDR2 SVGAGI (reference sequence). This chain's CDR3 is CASTYYPGETQYF. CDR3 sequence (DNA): TGTGCCAGCACTTACTACCCCGGAGAGACCCAGTACTTC.

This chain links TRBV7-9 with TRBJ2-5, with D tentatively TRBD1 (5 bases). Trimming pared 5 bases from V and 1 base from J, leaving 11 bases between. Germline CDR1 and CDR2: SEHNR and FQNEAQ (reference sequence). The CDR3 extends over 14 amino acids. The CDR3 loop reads CASSADKSQETQYF. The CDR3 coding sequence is TGTGCCAGCAGCGCGGACAAGTCCCAAGAGACCCAGTACTTC.

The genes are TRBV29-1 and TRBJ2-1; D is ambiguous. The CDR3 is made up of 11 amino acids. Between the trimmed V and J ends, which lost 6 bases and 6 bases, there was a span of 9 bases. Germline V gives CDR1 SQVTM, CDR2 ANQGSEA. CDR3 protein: CSVPYSNEQFF. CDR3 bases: TGCAGCGTCCCATATAGCAATGAGCAGTTCTTC.